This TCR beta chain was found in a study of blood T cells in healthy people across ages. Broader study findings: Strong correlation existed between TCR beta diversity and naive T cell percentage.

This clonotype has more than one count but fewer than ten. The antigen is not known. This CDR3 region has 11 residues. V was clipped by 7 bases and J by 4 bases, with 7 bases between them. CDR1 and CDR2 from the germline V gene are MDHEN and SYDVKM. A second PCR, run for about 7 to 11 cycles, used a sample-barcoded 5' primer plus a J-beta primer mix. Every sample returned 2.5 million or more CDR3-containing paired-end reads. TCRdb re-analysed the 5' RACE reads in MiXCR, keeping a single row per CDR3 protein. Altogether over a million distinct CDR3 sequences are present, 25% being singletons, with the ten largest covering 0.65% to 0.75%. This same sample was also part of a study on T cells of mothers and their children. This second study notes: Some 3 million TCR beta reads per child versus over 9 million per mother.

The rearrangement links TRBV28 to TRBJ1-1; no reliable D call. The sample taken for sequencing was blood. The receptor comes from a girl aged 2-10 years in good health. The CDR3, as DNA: TGTGCCAGCAAGTCGCTCACTGAAGCTTTCTTT. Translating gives CASKSLTEAFF.